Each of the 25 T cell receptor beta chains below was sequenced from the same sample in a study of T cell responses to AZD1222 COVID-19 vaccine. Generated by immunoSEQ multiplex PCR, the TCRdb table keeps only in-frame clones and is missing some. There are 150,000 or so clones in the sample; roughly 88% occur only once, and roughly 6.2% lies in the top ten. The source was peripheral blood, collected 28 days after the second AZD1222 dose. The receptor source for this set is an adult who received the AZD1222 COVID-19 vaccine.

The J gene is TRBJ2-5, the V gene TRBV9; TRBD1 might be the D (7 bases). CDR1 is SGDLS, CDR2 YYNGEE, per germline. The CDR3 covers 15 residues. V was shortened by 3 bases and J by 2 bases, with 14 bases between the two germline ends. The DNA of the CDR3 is TGTGCCAGCAGCGGAGGGGGCGGGATTCAAGAGACCCAGTACTTC. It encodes CASSGGGGIQETQYF.

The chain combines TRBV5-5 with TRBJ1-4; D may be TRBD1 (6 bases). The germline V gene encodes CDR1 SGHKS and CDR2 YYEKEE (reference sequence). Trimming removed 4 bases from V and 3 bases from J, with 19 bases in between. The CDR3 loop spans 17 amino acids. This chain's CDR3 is CASSPGWGGFSNEKLFF. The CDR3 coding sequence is TGTGCCAGCAGCCCCGGATGGGGGGGCTTCTCTAATGAAAAACTGTTTTTT.

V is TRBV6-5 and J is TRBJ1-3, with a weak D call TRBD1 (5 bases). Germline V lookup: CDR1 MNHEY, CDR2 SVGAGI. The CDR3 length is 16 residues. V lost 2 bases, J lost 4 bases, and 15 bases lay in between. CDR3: CASSYGTGRVGNTIYF. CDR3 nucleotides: TGTGCCAGCAGTTACGGGACCGGGAGAGTAGGAAACACCATATATTTT.

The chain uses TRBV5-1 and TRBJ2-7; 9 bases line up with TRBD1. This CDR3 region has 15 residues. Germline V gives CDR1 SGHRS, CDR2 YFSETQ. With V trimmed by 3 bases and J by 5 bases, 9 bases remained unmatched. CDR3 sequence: CASSSEPGTGNEQYF. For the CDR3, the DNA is TGCGCCAGCAGCTCCGAGCCCGGGACAGGGAACGAGCAGTACTTC.

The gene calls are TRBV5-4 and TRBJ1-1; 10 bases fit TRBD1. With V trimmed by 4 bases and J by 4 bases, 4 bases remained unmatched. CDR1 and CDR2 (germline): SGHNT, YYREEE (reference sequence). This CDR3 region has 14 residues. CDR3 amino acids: CASSTGQGTTEAFF. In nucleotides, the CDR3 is TGTGCCAGCAGCACGGGACAGGGGACCACTGAAGCTTTCTTT.

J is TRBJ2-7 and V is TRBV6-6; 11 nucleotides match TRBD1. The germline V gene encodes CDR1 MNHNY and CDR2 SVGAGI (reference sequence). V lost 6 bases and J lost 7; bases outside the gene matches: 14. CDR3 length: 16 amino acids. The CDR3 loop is CASSPARDRGKGEQYF. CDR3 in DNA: TGTGCCAGCAGCCCCGCCAGGGACAGGGGGAAGGGGGAGCAGTACTTC.

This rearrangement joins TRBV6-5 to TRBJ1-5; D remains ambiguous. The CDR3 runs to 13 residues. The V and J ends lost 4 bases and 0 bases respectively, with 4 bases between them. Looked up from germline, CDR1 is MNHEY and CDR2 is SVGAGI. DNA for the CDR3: TGTGCCAGCAGTTCCTATAGCAATCAGCCCCAGCATTTT. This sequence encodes CASSSYSNQPQHF.

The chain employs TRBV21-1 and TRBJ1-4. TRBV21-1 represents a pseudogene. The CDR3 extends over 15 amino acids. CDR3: CASSKVGQGREKLFF. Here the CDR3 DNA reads TGTGCCAGCAGCAAAGTAGGCCAGGGGAGGGAAAAACTGTTTTTT.

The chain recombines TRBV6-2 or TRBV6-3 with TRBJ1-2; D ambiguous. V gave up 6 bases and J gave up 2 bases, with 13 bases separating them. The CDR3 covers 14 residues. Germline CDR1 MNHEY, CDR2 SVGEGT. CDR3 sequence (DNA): TGTGCCAGCAGCGACCTCGGGATAAACTATGGCTACACCTTC. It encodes CASSDLGINYGYTF.

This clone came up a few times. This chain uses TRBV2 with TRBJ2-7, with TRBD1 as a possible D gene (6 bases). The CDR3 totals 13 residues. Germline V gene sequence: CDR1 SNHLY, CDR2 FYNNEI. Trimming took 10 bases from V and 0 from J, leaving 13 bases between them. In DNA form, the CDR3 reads TGTGCCACCAAGGACAGCAGCTCCTACGAGCAGTACTTC. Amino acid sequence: CATKDSSSYEQYF.

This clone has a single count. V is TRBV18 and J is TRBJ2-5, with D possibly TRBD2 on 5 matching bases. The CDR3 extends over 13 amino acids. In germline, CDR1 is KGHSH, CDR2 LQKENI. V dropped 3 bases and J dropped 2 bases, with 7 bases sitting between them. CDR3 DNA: TGTGCCAGCTCACCGGACTTACAAGAGACCCAGTACTTC. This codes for CASSPDLQETQYF. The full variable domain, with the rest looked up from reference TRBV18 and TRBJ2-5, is NAGVMQNPRHLVRRRGQEARLRCSPMKGHSHVYWYRQLPEEGLKFMVYLQKENIIDESGMPKERFSAEFPKEGPSILRIQQVVRGDSAAYFCASSPDLQETQYFGPGTRLLVL.

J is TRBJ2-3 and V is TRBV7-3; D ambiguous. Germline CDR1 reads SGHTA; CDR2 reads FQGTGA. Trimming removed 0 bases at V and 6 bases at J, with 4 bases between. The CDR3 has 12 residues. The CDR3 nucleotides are TGTGCCAGCAGCTTAACGTCCGATACGCAGTATTTT. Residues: CASSLTSDTQYF.

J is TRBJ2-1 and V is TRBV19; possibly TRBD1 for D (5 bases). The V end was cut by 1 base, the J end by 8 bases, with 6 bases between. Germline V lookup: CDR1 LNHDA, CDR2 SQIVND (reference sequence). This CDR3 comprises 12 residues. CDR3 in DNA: TGTGCCAGTAGTATAGGGGGCTATGAGCAGTTCTTC. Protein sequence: CASSIGGYEQFF.

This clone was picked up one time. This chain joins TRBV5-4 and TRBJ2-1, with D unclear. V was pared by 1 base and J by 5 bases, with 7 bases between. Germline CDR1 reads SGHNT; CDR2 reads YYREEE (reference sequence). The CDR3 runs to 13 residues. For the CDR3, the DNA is TGTGCCAGCAGCTTGACGCCTAACAATGAGCAGTTCTTC. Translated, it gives CASSLTPNNEQFF.

Here the CDR3 DNA reads TGTGCCCACCTAATAATACACTCCTACAATGAGCAGTTCTTC. Translation: CAHLIIHSYNEQFF. V and J are TRBV21-1 and TRBJ2-1. TRBV21-1 is designated a pseudogene. This CDR3 comprises 14 residues.

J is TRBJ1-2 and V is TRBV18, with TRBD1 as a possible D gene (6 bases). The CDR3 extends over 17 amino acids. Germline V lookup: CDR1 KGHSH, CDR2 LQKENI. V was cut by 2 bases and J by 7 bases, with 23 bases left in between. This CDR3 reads CASSPIQGSAFVGGYTF. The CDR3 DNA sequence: TGTGCCAGCTCACCAATACAGGGATCGGCGTTCGTGGGTGGCTACACCTTC.

The CDR3 is CASSPEGSIYGYTF. For the CDR3, the DNA is TGTGCCAGCAGCCCGGAGGGGTCGATCTATGGCTACACCTTC. The chain couples TRBV5-4 to TRBJ1-2, with a weak D call TRBD1 (5 bases). CDR1 SGHNT and CDR2 YYREEE come from the germline V gene (reference sequence). This CDR3 contains 14 residues. V shed 4 bases and J shed 4 bases, with 14 bases lying between them. The full variable domain, completed using reference TRBV5-4 and TRBJ1-2, is ETGVTQSPTHLIKTRGQQVTLRCSSQSGHNTVSWYQQALGQGPQFIFQYYREEENGRGNFPPRFSGLQFPNYSSELNVNALELDDSALYLCASSPEGSIYGYTFGSGTRLTVV.

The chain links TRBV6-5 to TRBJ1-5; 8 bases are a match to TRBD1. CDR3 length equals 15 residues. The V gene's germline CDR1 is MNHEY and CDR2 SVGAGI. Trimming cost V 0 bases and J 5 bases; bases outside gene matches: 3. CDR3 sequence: CASSYSGQGHQPQHF. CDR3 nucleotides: TGTGCCAGCAGTTACTCCGGACAGGGCCATCAGCCCCAGCATTTT.

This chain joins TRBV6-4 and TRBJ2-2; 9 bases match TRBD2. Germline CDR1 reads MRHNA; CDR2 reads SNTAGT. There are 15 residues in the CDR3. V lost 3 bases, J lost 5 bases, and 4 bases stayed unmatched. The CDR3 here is CASSEAAGGTGELFF. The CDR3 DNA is TGTGCCAGCAGTGAGGCAGCGGGAGGAACCGGGGAGCTGTTTTTT.

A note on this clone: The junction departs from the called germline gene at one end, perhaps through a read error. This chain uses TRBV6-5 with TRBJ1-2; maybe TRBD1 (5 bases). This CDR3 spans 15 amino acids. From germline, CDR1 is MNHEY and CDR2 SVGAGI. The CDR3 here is CASSDSTANHYGYTF. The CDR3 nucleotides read TGTGCCAGCAGTGACTCGACAGCGAATCACTATGGCTACACCTTC.

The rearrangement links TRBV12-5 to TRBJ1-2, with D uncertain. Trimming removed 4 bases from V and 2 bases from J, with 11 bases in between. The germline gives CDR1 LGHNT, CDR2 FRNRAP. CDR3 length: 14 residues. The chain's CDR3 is CASGSATGNYGYTF. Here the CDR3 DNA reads TGTGCTAGTGGTTCCGCCACCGGGAACTATGGCTACACCTTC.

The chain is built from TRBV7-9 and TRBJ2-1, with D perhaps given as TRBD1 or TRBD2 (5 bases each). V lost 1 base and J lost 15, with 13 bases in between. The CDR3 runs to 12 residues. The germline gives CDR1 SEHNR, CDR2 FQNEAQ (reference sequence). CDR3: CASSLGGGVGFF. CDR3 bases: TGTGCCAGCAGCTTAGGTGGGGGAGTGGGGTTCTTC.

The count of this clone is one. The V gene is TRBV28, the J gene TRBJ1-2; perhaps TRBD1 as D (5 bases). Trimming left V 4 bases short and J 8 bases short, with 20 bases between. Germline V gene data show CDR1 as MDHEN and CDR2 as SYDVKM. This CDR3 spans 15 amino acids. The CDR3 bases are TGTGCCAGCAGTTCCGCTGCAGGGACGTTTAGGGGCTACACCTTC. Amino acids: CASSSAAGTFRGYTF.

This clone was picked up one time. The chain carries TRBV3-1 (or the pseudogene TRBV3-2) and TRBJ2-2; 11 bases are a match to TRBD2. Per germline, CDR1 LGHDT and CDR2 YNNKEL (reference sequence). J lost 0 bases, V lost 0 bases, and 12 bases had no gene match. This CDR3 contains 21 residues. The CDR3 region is CASSQDFTSGSPRSNTGELFF. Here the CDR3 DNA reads TGTGCCAGCAGCCAAGATTTTACTAGCGGGAGTCCCCGATCGAACACCGGGGAGCTGTTTTTT.

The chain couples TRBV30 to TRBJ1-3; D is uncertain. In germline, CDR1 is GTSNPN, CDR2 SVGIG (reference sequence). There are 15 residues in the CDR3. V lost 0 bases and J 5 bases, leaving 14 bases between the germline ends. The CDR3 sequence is CAWSVLSSIRNTIYF. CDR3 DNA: TGTGCCTGGAGTGTCTTATCTTCGATCCGAAACACCATATATTTT. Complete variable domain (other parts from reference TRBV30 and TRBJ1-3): SQTIHQWPATLVQPVGSPLSLECTVEGTSNPNLYWYRQAAGRGLQLLFYSVGIGQISSEVPQNLSASRPQDRQFILSSKKLLLSDSGFYLCAWSVLSSIRNTIYFGEGSWLTVV.